The rows below give T cell receptor beta chains drawn from one sample of a study of T cells in Graves' hyperthyroidism and ophthalmopathy. TCRdb reanalysed the multiplex PCR reads using MiXCR and keeps one entry per CDR3 protein. The sample has nearly 250,000 distinct CDR3 sequences; about a sixth are singletons. The sequenced material came from blood. Receptors originate from a woman aged 18-35 years with Graves' ophthalmopathy. Each CDR3 is given with its conserved first and last residue. A D gene is named only where the DNA matches it firmly. A clone size is listed for some rows: how often the clone was seen (once, few, many), or a class if it is expanded.

D gene: NA
V gene: TRBV30
clone size: few
J gene: TRBJ1-3
CDR3 DNA: TGTGCCTGGGGCGGATCTGGAAACACCATATATTTT
CDR3 protein: CAWGGSGNTIYF

D gene: NA
V gene: TRBV3-1
clone size: many
J gene: TRBJ2-7
CDR3 DNA: TGTGCCAGCAGTAGGAGTGGCAGGAGCTCCTACGAGCAGTACTTC
CDR3 protein: CASSRSGRSSYEQYF

D gene: NA
V gene: TRBV7-9
clone size: many
J gene: TRBJ1-2
CDR3 DNA: TGTGCCAGCAGCTTAGGCAATAGCTATGGCTACACCTTC
CDR3 protein: CASSLGNSYGYTF

D gene: NA
V gene: TRBV7-9
clone size: many
J gene: TRBJ1-4
CDR3 DNA: TGTGCCAGCAGCGCTTCAACTGGTAATGAAAAACTGTTTTTT
CDR3 protein: CASSASTGNEKLFF

D gene: TRBD1
V gene: TRBV20-1
clone size: NA
J gene: TRBJ1-1
CDR3 DNA: TGCAGTGCGACTATGGGACAGGGGGCGATGAACACTGAAGCTTTCTTT
CDR3 protein: CSATMGQGAMNTEAFF

D gene: NA
V gene: TRBV7-9
clone size: many
J gene: TRBJ2-2
CDR3 DNA: TGTGCCAGCAGCCCGTTGGCCCCGCGGGATACCCCCGGGGAGCTGTTTTTT
CDR3 protein: CASSPLAPRDTPGELFF

D gene: NA
V gene: TRBV20-1
clone size: many
J gene: TRBJ2-1
CDR3 DNA: TGCAGTGCTAGAGGGAGCAGGGGTCTTGACAATGAGCAGTTCTTC
CDR3 protein: CSARGSRGLDNEQFF

D gene: TRBD2
V gene: TRBV4-2
clone size: NA
J gene: TRBJ2-1
CDR3 DNA: TGTGCCAGCAGCCAAGATTTTAGGGGCGGGGGGTCACGTTACAATGAGCAGTTCTTC
CDR3 protein: CASSQDFRGGGSRYNEQFF

D gene: NA
V gene: TRBV10-2
clone size: many
J gene: TRBJ1-5
CDR3 DNA: TGCGCCAGCAGTGAGTCGGGACTGAATAGCAATCAGCCCCAGCATTTT
CDR3 protein: CASSESGLNSNQPQHF

D gene: NA
V gene: TRBV19
clone size: many
J gene: TRBJ2-1
CDR3 DNA: TGTGCCAGTACCCCAAGGCGGGATCTTCGTTACAATGAGCAGTTCTTC
CDR3 protein: CASTPRRDLRYNEQFF

D gene: NA
V gene: TRBV18
clone size: few
J gene: TRBJ1-2
CDR3 DNA: TGTGCCAGCTCACCACCATCAGGGTATGACTACACCTTC
CDR3 protein: CASSPPSGYDYTF

D gene: TRBD1
V gene: TRBV7-2
clone size: many
J gene: TRBJ2-5
CDR3 DNA: TGTGCCAGCAGCGTGGACAGGGGTACTAGAATGGAGACCCAGTACTTC
CDR3 protein: CASSVDRGTRMETQYF

D gene: TRBD1
V gene: TRBV12-3/TRBV12-4
clone size: many
J gene: TRBJ2-1
CDR3 DNA: TGTGCCAGCTTCTTACATCGGGACAGGGTAGGGAATGAGCAGTTCTTC
CDR3 protein: CASFLHRDRVGNEQFF

D gene: TRBD2
V gene: TRBV7-2
clone size: many
J gene: TRBJ2-1
CDR3 DNA: TGTGCCAGCAGCTCCGGACTAGCGGAACACTACAATGAGCAGTTCTTC
CDR3 protein: CASSSGLAEHYNEQFF

D gene: NA
V gene: TRBV11-2
clone size: NA
J gene: TRBJ2-3
CDR3 DNA: TGTGCCAGCGGCCTGGGCAAGGGGCCCGATACGCAGTATTTT
CDR3 protein: CASGLGKGPDTQYF

D gene: NA
V gene: TRBV5-5
clone size: many
J gene: TRBJ1-6
CDR3 DNA: TGTGCCAGCAGCTTGTTGGCGACCGGGGATTCACCCCTCCACTTT
CDR3 protein: CASSLLATGDSPLHF

D gene: NA
V gene: TRBV3-1
clone size: many
J gene: TRBJ1-6
CDR3 DNA: TGTGCCAGCAGCCTCCGGGACACGAAATCACCCCTCCACTTT
CDR3 protein: CASSLRDTKSPLHF

D gene: NA
V gene: TRBV2
clone size: many
J gene: TRBJ1-1
CDR3 DNA: TGTGCCAGCAGTGAAATGTTAGAAAAGGCTTTCTTT
CDR3 protein: CASSEMLEKAFF

D gene: NA
V gene: TRBV24-1
clone size: many
J gene: TRBJ2-2
CDR3 DNA: TGTGCCACCAGTGAAAGTTACACCGGGGAGCTGTTTTTT
CDR3 protein: CATSESYTGELFF

D gene: TRBD2
V gene: TRBV28
clone size: NA
J gene: TRBJ2-7
CDR3 DNA: TGTGCCAGCCAAGCCTTAGCGGGAGGGCCCTACGAGCAGTACTTC
CDR3 protein: CASQALAGGPYEQYF

D gene: TRBD2
V gene: TRBV28
clone size: NA
J gene: TRBJ2-7
CDR3 DNA: TGTGCCAGCAGTGTTTACGGGGGGTCCTACGAGCAGTACTTC
CDR3 protein: CASSVYGGSYEQYF

D gene: TRBD2
V gene: TRBV5-1
clone size: many
J gene: TRBJ2-3
CDR3 DNA: TGCGCCAGCAGCCCGGGACTAGCAGGGCCCGCAGATACGCAGTATTTT
CDR3 protein: CASSPGLAGPADTQYF

D gene: NA
V gene: TRBV20-1
clone size: NA
J gene: TRBJ2-7
CDR3 DNA: TGCAGTGCTATCGGGCGACAGGACCAGAGCTACGAGCAGTACTTC
CDR3 protein: CSAIGRQDQSYEQYF

D gene: NA
V gene: TRBV19
clone size: NA
J gene: TRBJ1-5
CDR3 DNA: TGTGCCAGTAGTCCACTCGGGGGTTACCAGCCCCAGCATTTT
CDR3 protein: CASSPLGGYQPQHF

D gene: TRBD1
V gene: TRBV7-9
clone size: NA
J gene: TRBJ1-1
CDR3 DNA: TGTGCCAGCAGCGCCCAGGGGGCGGGGGGGACTGAAGCCTTCTTT
CDR3 protein: CASSAQGAGGTEAFF

D gene: NA
V gene: TRBV30
clone size: many
J gene: TRBJ2-7
CDR3 DNA: TGTGCCTGGAGTAGAGGGGGATACGAGCAGTACTTC
CDR3 protein: CAWSRGGYEQYF

D gene: NA
V gene: TRBV5-1
clone size: many
J gene: TRBJ2-5
CDR3 DNA: TGCGCCAGCAGCTACAGTAGCCCCGGAGGGGGTGAGACCCAGTACTTC
CDR3 protein: CASSYSSPGGGETQYF

D gene: NA
V gene: TRBV6-1
clone size: many
J gene: TRBJ1-2
CDR3 DNA: TGTGCCAGCAGTAGGAGTGAGGACTATGGCTACACCTTC
CDR3 protein: CASSRSEDYGYTF

D gene: NA
V gene: TRBV11-3
clone size: many
J gene: TRBJ2-1
CDR3 DNA: TGTGCCAGCAGCTCTAGGGGCAATGAGCAGTTCTTC
CDR3 protein: CASSSRGNEQFF

D gene: TRBD2
V gene: TRBV20-1
clone size: many
J gene: TRBJ2-1
CDR3 DNA: TGCAGTGCTAGAAGGGCGGGAGCGTGGGATGAGCAGTTCTTC
CDR3 protein: CSARRAGAWDEQFF

D gene: TRBD1
V gene: TRBV6-1
clone size: few
J gene: TRBJ1-1
CDR3 DNA: TGTGCCAGCAGAGAGACAGGGACTTTCACTGAAGCTTTCTTT
CDR3 protein: CASRETGTFTEAFF

D gene: NA
V gene: TRBV28
clone size: NA
J gene: TRBJ2-7
CDR3 DNA: TGTGCCAGCAGTCCCGACAGGTACTACGAGCAGTACTTC
CDR3 protein: CASSPDRYYEQYF

D gene: TRBD1
V gene: TRBV4-1
clone size: NA
J gene: TRBJ2-1
CDR3 DNA: TGCGCCAGCAGCCAATGGCCCCTGGGACAGGGGTTCTTC
CDR3 protein: CASSQWPLGQGFF

D gene: NA
V gene: TRBV20-1
clone size: many
J gene: TRBJ2-7
CDR3 DNA: TGCAGTGCTAGATTTCGGAGATCCTCCTACGAGCAGTACTTC
CDR3 protein: CSARFRRSSYEQYF

D gene: NA
V gene: TRBV4-1
clone size: few
J gene: TRBJ2-1
CDR3 DNA: TGCGCCAGCAGCCAACCGACTAGGAGTTCCTACAATGAGCAGTTCTTC
CDR3 protein: CASSQPTRSSYNEQFF

D gene: NA
V gene: TRBV7-9
clone size: many
J gene: TRBJ2-7
CDR3 DNA: TGTGCCAGCAGTCGTATGGTCTACGAGCAGTACTTC
CDR3 protein: CASSRMVYEQYF

D gene: NA
V gene: TRBV6-1
clone size: many
J gene: TRBJ1-1
CDR3 DNA: TGTGCCAGCAGGACAGGCCTCGTGGGCACTGAAGCTTTCTTT
CDR3 protein: CASRTGLVGTEAFF

D gene: NA
V gene: TRBV3-1
clone size: many
J gene: TRBJ1-2
CDR3 DNA: TGTGCCAGCACCCATATGGGGGGCTACACCTTC
CDR3 protein: CASTHMGGYTF

D gene: NA
V gene: TRBV20-1
clone size: NA
J gene: TRBJ2-3
CDR3 DNA: TGCAGTGCAGCAAGGACAAATTGGGGGCCCACGACGAATACGCAGTATTTT
CDR3 protein: CSAARTNWGPTTNTQYF

D gene: NA
V gene: TRBV12-3/TRBV12-4
clone size: many
J gene: TRBJ2-5
CDR3 DNA: TGTGCCAGCAGTTTAGGCAGCGTGGGGGAGACCCAGTACTTC
CDR3 protein: CASSLGSVGETQYF

D gene: NA
V gene: TRBV10-3
clone size: many
J gene: TRBJ1-1
CDR3 DNA: TGTGCCATCAGCCCGACAGTGGAGAACACTGAAGCTTTCTTT
CDR3 protein: CAISPTVENTEAFF

D gene: NA
V gene: TRBV7-9
clone size: many
J gene: TRBJ2-2
CDR3 DNA: TGTGCCAGCAGCTTAGCGCTTCGAGTCACCGGGGAGCTGTTTTTT
CDR3 protein: CASSLALRVTGELFF

D gene: NA
V gene: TRBV28
clone size: few
J gene: TRBJ2-5
CDR3 DNA: TGTGCCAGCAGCCACCCGGGAACTGCCCCAGAGACCCAGTACTTC
CDR3 protein: CASSHPGTAPETQYF

D gene: TRBD2
V gene: TRBV28
clone size: many
J gene: TRBJ2-5
CDR3 DNA: TGTGCCAGCAGTTTCGGTTGGCTAGCGGGAGGAGAGACCCAGTACTTC
CDR3 protein: CASSFGWLAGGETQYF

D gene: TRBD1
V gene: TRBV10-3
clone size: many
J gene: TRBJ2-5
CDR3 DNA: TGTGCCATCAGTGCAGACAGGGAAGAGACCCAGTACTTC
CDR3 protein: CAISADREETQYF

D gene: NA
V gene: TRBV5-6
clone size: NA
J gene: TRBJ1-2
CDR3 DNA: TGTGCCAGCAGCTCCGGGACTACTAACTATGGCTACACCTTC
CDR3 protein: CASSSGTTNYGYTF

D gene: NA
V gene: TRBV11-3
clone size: many
J gene: TRBJ1-1
CDR3 DNA: TGTGCCAGCAGCTTAGAGGGAAACTTCAAGAACACTGAAGCTTTCTTT
CDR3 protein: CASSLEGNFKNTEAFF

D gene: TRBD1
V gene: TRBV7-2
clone size: many
J gene: TRBJ2-5
CDR3 DNA: TGTGCCAGCAGCTTAGGCAGGGGGCTGGAAGAGACCCAGTACTTC
CDR3 protein: CASSLGRGLEETQYF

D gene: NA
V gene: TRBV28
clone size: many
J gene: TRBJ1-6
CDR3 DNA: TGTGCCAGCAGTTTTTTCTCAACCTGGGATTCACCCCTCCACTTT
CDR3 protein: CASSFFSTWDSPLHF

D gene: TRBD1
V gene: TRBV7-8
clone size: many
J gene: TRBJ1-2
CDR3 DNA: TGTGCCAGCAGCCCTTCCCGGGACAGGGGATCTGGTGGCTACACCTTC
CDR3 protein: CASSPSRDRGSGGYTF

D gene: NA
V gene: TRBV2
clone size: many
J gene: TRBJ1-6
CDR3 DNA: TGTGCCAGCAGGCTTACAGAAATTCGCTCACCCCTCCACTTT
CDR3 protein: CASRLTEIRSPLHF

D gene: TRBD1
V gene: TRBV19
clone size: NA
J gene: TRBJ1-1
CDR3 DNA: TGTGCCAGTGGGGACAGGGGGAGCACTGAAGCTTTCTTT
CDR3 protein: CASGDRGSTEAFF

D gene: NA
V gene: TRBV7-9
clone size: many
J gene: TRBJ2-2
CDR3 DNA: TGTGCCAGCAGCCTCGATGAGGAGCTGTTTTTT
CDR3 protein: CASSLDEELFF

D gene: NA
V gene: TRBV20-1
clone size: NA
J gene: TRBJ1-5
CDR3 DNA: TGCAGTGCGCGAACCTCAGGGAATCGCAATCAGCCCCAGCATTTT
CDR3 protein: CSARTSGNRNQPQHF

D gene: NA
V gene: TRBV7-9
clone size: many
J gene: TRBJ2-1
CDR3 DNA: TGTGCCAGCAGCTTAATTAGCCTCGGCGAGCAGTTCTTC
CDR3 protein: CASSLISLGEQFF

D gene: TRBD2
V gene: TRBV20-1
clone size: many
J gene: TRBJ2-3
CDR3 DNA: TGCAGTGGATCTCTAGCGGGACTCACAGATACGCAGTATTTT
CDR3 protein: CSGSLAGLTDTQYF

D gene: NA
V gene: TRBV6-1
clone size: many
J gene: TRBJ1-5
CDR3 DNA: TGTGCCAGCCAGGGGACGGGGGGAAATCAGCCCCAGCATTTT
CDR3 protein: CASQGTGGNQPQHF